The 21 T cell receptor beta chains below come from one sample, sequenced in a study of neoadjuvant anti-PD-1 for oral cavity cancer. Sequencing was performed with immunoSEQ multiplex PCR; in TCRdb, only in-frame clones are kept and a portion is missing. The top ten clones hold approximately 2% of a sample with around 13,000 clones, less than 70% of them seen once. The sequencing here drew on PBMCs, taken before nivolumab (anti-PD-1) treatment. The receptors stem from a person between 40 and 79 years old with oral cavity squamous cell carcinoma.

As DNA, the CDR3 is TGTGCCAGCAGCCGTACTAGCGGAATAGGATACGAGCAGTACTTC. As protein: CASSRTSGIGYEQYF. V gene TRBV7-8 combines with J gene TRBJ2-7; 8 nucleotides align to TRBD2. Germline values: CDR1 SGHVS, CDR2 FQNEAQ. The CDR3 is made up of 15 amino acids. With V trimmed by 5 bases and J by 4 bases, 10 bases remained unmatched.

This clone was found a few times. The gene calls are TRBV7-9 and TRBJ1-6; D is unclear. CDR3 size: 14 residues. Between the trimmed V and J ends, which lost 2 bases and 10 bases, there was a span of 12 bases. Germline-derived CDR1 and CDR2 are SEHNR and FQNEAQ (reference sequence). The CDR3 region has the DNA TGTGCCAGCAGCTTACCGGGGTATCCCTCACCCCTCCACTTT. It translates to CASSLPGYPSPLHF.

In its sample, this clone was seen a few times. The chain carries TRBV30 and TRBJ2-2; D is undetermined. Trimming removed 3 bases at V and 4 bases at J, with 9 bases between. The CDR3 spans 13 residues. Germline V gene sequence: CDR1 GTSNPN, CDR2 SVGIG (reference sequence). The CDR3 is CAWSRAPTGELFF. The CDR3 coding sequence is TGTGCCTGGAGCCGTGCACCCACCGGGGAGCTGTTTTTT. Using reference TRBV30 and TRBJ2-2 for the parts outside the CDR3, the full variable domain is SQTIHQWPATLVQPVGSPLSLECTVEGTSNPNLYWYRQAAGRGLQLLFYSVGIGQISSEVPQNLSASRPQDRQFILSSKKLLLSDSGFYLCAWSRAPTGELFFGEGSRLTVL.

The chain combines TRBV5-1 with TRBJ1-6; the match to TRBD1 covers 8 bases. The CDR3 spans 17 residues. Germline-derived CDR1 and CDR2 are SGHRS and YFSETQ. Trimming removed 3 bases from V and 5 bases from J; junction bases left unmatched: 10. The CDR3 is CASSSRDRGENNSPLHF. CDR3 in DNA: TGCGCCAGCAGCTCCAGAGACAGGGGTGAAAATAATTCACCCCTCCACTTT. Full variable domain (rest looked up from reference TRBV5-1 and TRBJ1-6): KAGVTQTPRYLIKTRGQQVTLSCSPISGHRSVSWYQQTPGQGLQFLFEYFSETQRNKGNFPGRFSGRQFSNSRSEMNVSTLELGDSALYLCASSSRDRGENNSPLHFGNGTRLTVT.

V is TRBV12-5 and J is TRBJ2-2; 7 positions agree with TRBD1. The CDR3 consists of 14 residues. Germline CDR1 is LGHNT and CDR2 is FRNRAP. J lost 4 bases, V lost 5 bases, and 4 bases had no gene match. CDR3 bases: TGTGCTAGTGGTGCAAACAGGGGCACCGGGGAGCTGTTTTTT. Protein product: CASGANRGTGELFF.

This sequence joins TRBV7-3 and TRBJ1-6; 7 bases agree with TRBD1. This CDR3 has 15 amino acids. In germline, CDR1 is SGHTA, CDR2 FQGTGA. With V trimmed by 2 bases and J by 6 bases, 4 bases remained unmatched. The DNA of the CDR3 is TGTGCCAGCAGCTTAGCAGGGGGTGGTAATTCACCCCTCCACTTT. Protein: CASSLAGGGNSPLHF. Full variable domain (remainder filled in from reference TRBV7-3 and TRBJ1-6): GAGVSQTPSNKVTEKGKYVELRCDPISGHTALYWYRQSLGQGPEFLIYFQGTGAADDSGLPNDRFFAVRPEGSVSTLKIQRTERGDSAVYLCASSLAGGGNSPLHFGNGTRLTVT.

This clone has only one observation. The chain couples TRBV5-5 to TRBJ2-5; maybe TRBD2 (6 bases). V was clipped by 3 bases and J by 4 bases, with 7 bases between them. The CDR3 has 12 residues. Per the germline V gene, CDR1 is SGHKS and CDR2 is YYEKEE (reference sequence). CDR3 DNA: TGTGCCAGCAGCTGGAGGGGAGAGACCCAGTACTTC. Translating it yields CASSWRGETQYF.

The V call is TRBV11-2, the J call TRBJ2-1; D is ambiguous. Germline loops: CDR1 SGHAT, CDR2 FQNNGV. Trimming removed 5 bases at V and 4 bases at J, with 18 bases between. This CDR3 has 16 amino acids. The DNA for the CDR3 is TGTGCCAGCAGCAGACAAAGGGTATCTTCATACAATGAGCAGTTCTTC. This encodes CASSRQRVSSYNEQFF.

V gene TRBV7-9 combines with J gene TRBJ2-1, with 8 bases fitting TRBD1. Trimming took 1 base from V and 6 from J; bases not matched to a gene: 14. This CDR3 has 18 amino acids. Germline lookup yields CDR1 SEHNR and CDR2 FQNEAQ (reference sequence). The CDR3 bases are TGTGCCAGCAGCTTAGACAGGGGGTGGCTTCAATTCGTCAATGAGCAGTTCTTC. Residues: CASSLDRGWLQFVNEQFF.

In its sample, this clone was seen once. This sequence joins TRBV4-1 and TRBJ1-2, with a possible D match to TRBD1 (5 bases). Looked up from germline, CDR1 is MGHRA and CDR2 is YSYEKL. Trimming removed 3 bases from V and 8 bases from J, with 10 bases in between. CDR3 size: 12 residues. The CDR3 spells CASSHPRGGYTF. The CDR3 nucleotides are TGCGCCAGCAGCCATCCGAGGGGCGGCTACACCTTC.

The chain joins TRBV5-1 to TRBJ2-2; D perhaps matches TRBD1 (6 bases). The germline gives CDR1 SGHRS, CDR2 YFSETQ. Trimming cost V 0 bases and J 8 bases, with 8 bases left between them. The CDR3 consists of 13 residues. The CDR3 DNA follows: TGCGCCAGCAGCTTGGACAGGGTGGGGGAGCTGTTTTTT. This sequence encodes CASSLDRVGELFF. Using reference TRBV5-1 and TRBJ2-2 for the parts outside the CDR3, the full variable domain is KAGVTQTPRYLIKTRGQQVTLSCSPISGHRSVSWYQQTPGQGLQFLFEYFSETQRNKGNFPGRFSGRQFSNSRSEMNVSTLELGDSALYLCASSLDRVGELFFGEGSRLTVL.

V is TRBV2 and J is TRBJ2-3; D is ambiguous. The V gene lost 8 bases and the J gene lost 3 bases, with 6 bases spanning the gap. The CDR3 has 11 amino acids. Germline V gene data show CDR1 as SNHLY and CDR2 as FYNNEI. The CDR3 nucleotides are TGTGCCAGCGGTAGGACAGATACGCAGTATTTT. The encoded protein is CASGRTDTQYF.

This clone has a handful of counts. The chain has TRBV19 and TRBJ1-1, with D perhaps TRBD1 (6 bases). CDR1 and CDR2 (germline): LNHDA, SQIVND (reference sequence). Trimming shortened V by 3 bases and J by 2 bases, and 16 bases separated the two germline ends. This CDR3 contains 16 residues. CDR3 sequence reads: CASSIGQPLPNTEAFF. In DNA form, the CDR3 reads TGTGCCAGTAGTATCGGACAGCCTCTACCCAACACTGAAGCTTTCTTT.

In its sample, this clone was seen a few times. The rearrangement joins TRBV6-1 to TRBJ1-2, with a tentative D call TRBD1 (5 bases). Germline V gives CDR1 MNHNS, CDR2 SASEGT. CDR3 length: 14 residues. The V end was cut by 6 bases, the J end by 2 bases, with 13 bases between. In DNA form, the CDR3 reads TGTGCCAGCAGAGCCCAAAGGGGAAACTATGGCTACACCTTC. Translation gives CASRAQRGNYGYTF.

The chain's CDR3 is CSHGSSYEQYF. CDR3 coding DNA: TGCAGTCACGGGAGCTCCTACGAGCAGTACTTC. The chain employs TRBV20-1 and TRBJ2-7, with D tentatively TRBD2 (6 bases). Per the germline V gene, CDR1 is DFQATT and CDR2 is SNEGSKA (reference sequence). The CDR3 totals 11 residues. V gave up 8 bases and J gave up 0 bases, with 8 bases separating them.

The chain combines TRBV7-5 with TRBJ1-3. TRBV7-5 is listed as a pseudogene. There are 13 residues in the CDR3. CDR3 DNA sequence: TGTGTCAGAAGCTTGAGAGGGGGAAACACCATATATTTT. This codes for CVRSLRGGNTIYF.

The chain couples TRBV6-1 to TRBJ1-2; no reliable D call. Deletions cut 7 bases from V and 1 base from J, with 13 bases between. CDR1 is MNHNS, CDR2 SASEGT, per germline. The length of the CDR3 is 14 residues. The CDR3 loop reads CASTEGRGNYGYTF. The CDR3 nucleotides read TGTGCCAGCACCGAAGGGCGCGGTAACTATGGCTACACCTTC.

The chain has TRBV9 and TRBJ1-2; a possible D gene is TRBD1 (6 bases). Deletions cut 4 bases from V and 0 bases from J, with 13 bases between. The CDR3 spans 15 residues. Germline lookup yields CDR1 SGDLS and CDR2 YYNGEE. CDR3 in DNA: TGTGCCAGCAGCCCCGGACAGAGAACTAACTATGGCTACACCTTC. Translating gives CASSPGQRTNYGYTF.

The gene calls are TRBV15 and TRBJ2-3; D is possibly TRBD1 (5 bases). This CDR3 region has 13 residues. CDR1 is LNHNV, CDR2 YYDKDF, per germline (reference sequence). V lost 6 bases, J lost 3 bases, and 10 bases lay in between. CDR3 nucleotide sequence: TGTGCCACCAGTACAGGCAGGACAGATACGCAGTATTTT. It translates to CATSTGRTDTQYF.

The chain links TRBV29-1 to TRBJ2-5; TRBD1 aligns across 7 bases. Trimming cost V 6 bases and J 6 bases; bases outside gene matches: 7. CDR1 and CDR2 (germline): SQVTM, ANQGSEA. The CDR3 runs 12 residues. The CDR3 region has the DNA TGCAGCGTCGGACAGGCGACTCAGACCCAGTACTTC. This encodes CSVGQATQTQYF.

A single count supports this clone. The chain employs TRBV7-9 and TRBJ2-7; D is unclear. CDR3 length equals 13 residues. The germline V gene has CDR1 SEHNR and CDR2 FQNEAQ (reference sequence). Trimming removed 6 bases at V and 3 bases at J, with 12 bases between. In DNA form, the CDR3 reads TGTGCCAGCAGATTAACAGAGAGCTACGAGCAGTACTTC. Translated, it gives CASRLTESYEQYF.